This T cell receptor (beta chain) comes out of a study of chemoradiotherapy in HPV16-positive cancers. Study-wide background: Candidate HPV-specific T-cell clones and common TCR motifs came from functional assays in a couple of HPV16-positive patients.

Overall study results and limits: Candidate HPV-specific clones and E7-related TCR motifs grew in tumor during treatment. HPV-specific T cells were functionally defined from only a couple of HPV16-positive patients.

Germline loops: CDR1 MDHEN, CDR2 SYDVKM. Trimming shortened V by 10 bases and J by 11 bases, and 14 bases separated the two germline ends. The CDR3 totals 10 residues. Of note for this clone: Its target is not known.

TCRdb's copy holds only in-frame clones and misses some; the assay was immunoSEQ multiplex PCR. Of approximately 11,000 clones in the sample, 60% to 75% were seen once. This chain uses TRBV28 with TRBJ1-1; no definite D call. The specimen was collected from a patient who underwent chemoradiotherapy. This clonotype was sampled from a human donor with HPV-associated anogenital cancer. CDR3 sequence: CATRRGRAFF. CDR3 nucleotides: TGTGCCACACGGCGGGGTAGGGCTTTCTTT.